Below, 8 T cell receptor beta chains from the same sample are listed, as sequenced in a study of blood T cell repertoires in COVID-19. Clones were read by immunoSEQ multiplex PCR, and TCRdb kept only the in-frame ones, dropping some. The sample records a few hundred thousand clones, over 80% being singletons. The sample taken for sequencing was peripheral blood. The receptors were sampled from a woman in her 70s with COVID-19, enrolled during active disease.

The chain employs TRBV2 and TRBJ1-5, with 7 bases aligning to TRBD1. This CDR3 comprises 13 residues. V shed 6 bases, J shed 11 bases, and the junction held 10 bases outside the gene matches. Germline V CDR1 and CDR2: SNHLY, FYNNEI. CDR3 protein: CASRVDRVWAQHF. DNA of the CDR3: TGTGCCAGCAGGGTTGACAGGGTATGGGCCCAGCATTTT.

The rearrangement links TRBV10-3 to TRBJ1-4, with TRBD1 identical over 8 bases. Trimming removed 3 bases from V and 7 bases from J; junction bases left unmatched: 10. Germline CDR1 is ENHRY and CDR2 is SYGVKD. The length of the CDR3 is 16 residues. CDR3 nucleotides: TGTGCCATCAGTGACTCCCAACGGACAGGGTCTGAAAAACTGTTTTTT. The encoded protein is CAISDSQRTGSEKLFF.

This sequence joins TRBV11-3 and TRBJ2-2, with a weak D call TRBD2 (6 bases). Germline loops: CDR1 SGHNT, CDR2 YENEEA. This CDR3 has 14 amino acids. V was shortened by 6 bases and J by 3 bases, with 11 bases between the two germline ends. DNA of the CDR3: TGTGCCAGCAGTTTTGGGACTGACACCGGGGAGCTGTTTTTT. Translated: CASSFGTDTGELFF.

The chain employs TRBV4-1 and TRBJ1-5; D ambiguous. Germline V gene lookup returns CDR1 MGHRA and CDR2 YSYEKL. Trimming shortened V by 0 bases and J by 6 bases, and 12 bases separated the two germline ends. This CDR3 is 15 amino acids long. The chain's CDR3 is CASSQEPAGGQPQHF. The CDR3 bases are TGCGCCAGCAGCCAAGAACCGGCCGGCGGTCAGCCCCAGCATTTT.

The chain combines TRBV19 with TRBJ1-5, with TRBD1 matching over 9 bases. The CDR3 consists of 14 residues. With V trimmed by 2 bases and J by 5 bases, 1 base remained unmatched. Germline assignment: CDR1 LNHDA and CDR2 SQIVND (reference sequence). The CDR3, as DNA: TGTGCCAGTAGTATAACAGGGGGCCATCAGCCCCAGCATTTT. It yields the protein CASSITGGHQPQHF.

The chain has TRBV4-1 and TRBJ2-1, with 14 bases fitting TRBD2. Germline V gene lookup returns CDR1 MGHRA and CDR2 YSYEKL. Trimming took 0 bases from V and 9 from J; bases not matched to a gene: 4. The CDR3 runs 16 residues. CDR3 in DNA: TGCGCCAGCAGCCAAGAAGCGGGACTAGCGGGAGTTGAGCAGTTCTTC. It is translated as CASSQEAGLAGVEQFF.

The chain recombines TRBV6-4 with TRBJ1-5; TRBD1 matches at 10 bases. The CDR3 has 14 residues. Germline V gives CDR1 MRHNA, CDR2 SNTAGT. The V gene end was trimmed by 3 bases and the J gene end by 7 bases; junction bases not matched to a gene: 3. CDR3 DNA: TGTGCCAGCAGTGAAGGACAGGGGGGCCAGCCCCAGCATTTT. It translates to CASSEGQGGQPQHF.

The V call is TRBV13, the J call TRBJ2-7; tentatively, D is TRBD1 (6 bases). The germline V gene encodes CDR1 PRHDT and CDR2 FYEKMQ (reference sequence). The CDR3 covers 13 residues. With 1 base removed from V and 5 bases from J, the gap between germline ends came to 9 bases. The CDR3 DNA reads TGTGCCAGCAGCTTAGCACAGGGTGACGAGCAGTACTTC. This encodes CASSLAQGDEQYF.